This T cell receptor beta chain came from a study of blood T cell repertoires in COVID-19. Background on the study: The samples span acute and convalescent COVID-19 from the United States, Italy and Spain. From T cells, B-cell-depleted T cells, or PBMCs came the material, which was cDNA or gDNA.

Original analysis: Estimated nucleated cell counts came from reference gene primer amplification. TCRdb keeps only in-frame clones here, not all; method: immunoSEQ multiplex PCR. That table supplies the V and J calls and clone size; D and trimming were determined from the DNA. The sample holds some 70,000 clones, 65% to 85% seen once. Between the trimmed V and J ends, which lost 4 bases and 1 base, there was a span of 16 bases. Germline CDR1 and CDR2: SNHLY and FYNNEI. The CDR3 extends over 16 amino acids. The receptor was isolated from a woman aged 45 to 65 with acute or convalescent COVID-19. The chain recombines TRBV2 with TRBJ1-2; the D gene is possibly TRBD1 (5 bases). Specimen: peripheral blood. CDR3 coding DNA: TGTGCCAGCAGTGGCGAAGGGACTGGGGTTAACTATGGCTACACCTTC. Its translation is CASSGEGTGVNYGYTF. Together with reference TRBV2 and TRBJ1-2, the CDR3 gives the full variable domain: EPEVTQTPSHQVTQMGQEVILRCVPISNHLYFYWYRQILGQKVEFLVSFYNNEISEKSEIFDDQFSVERPDGSNFTLKIRSTKLEDSAMYFCASSGEGTGVNYGYTFGSGTRLTVV.